This TCR beta chain was recorded in a study of vaccination effects on CD4 cells after COVID-19. Study in general: Post-vaccine specimens arrived a median 72 days past the second dose.

A note on this clone: Its specificity is not known.

The data were produced by immunoSEQ multiplex PCR, yet TCRdb's version contains in-frame clones alone and is incomplete. Counted here are just over 55,000 clones, approximately 72% occurring once; the ten biggest clones make up about 4.5%. The culture ran for 10 days, and then CD4+ T cells were isolated. Either the mRNA-1273 or the BNT162b2 vaccine was given to participants as two doses. Germline lookup yields CDR1 SGHRS and CDR2 YFSETQ. Trimming pared 4 bases from V and 4 bases from J, leaving 12 bases between. The CDR3 totals 13 residues. V usage is TRBV5-1 and J usage is TRBJ2-7; D call uncertain. The specimen was CD4+ T cells from PBMCs cultured without peptide, collected after COVID-19 vaccination. The sequence was obtained from a human donor who received a COVID-19 vaccine. CDR3 bases: TGCGCCAGCAGCCCCGTCGGTGGGTACGAGCAGTACTTC. Translation gives CASSPVGGYEQYF.